This T cell receptor beta chain originates from a study of cytomegalovirus exposure and HLA in healthy donors. General observations from the study: CMV antigen specificity of a few CMV-associated chains was confirmed in vitro. The study labeled roughly 160 TCR beta chains cytomegalovirus-associated.

For this clone: What it binds is not known.

Profiling relied on immunoSEQ multiplex PCR, and the TCRdb table lists in-frame clones only, not all of them. The repertoire holds about 140,000 clones, around 88% seen once, with 7.9% in the top ten. CDR3 length: 14 residues. V was shortened by 5 bases and J by 6 bases, with 17 bases between the two germline ends. From germline, CDR1 is SGHVS and CDR2 FNYEAQ. The donors were members of the validation cohort comprising over a hundred subjects, separate from the roughly 700-subject first cohort. This sequence joins TRBV7-6 and TRBJ2-7, with TRBD1 as a possible D gene (7 bases). The material sequenced was PBMCs. The clonotype comes from a woman between 18 and 29 years old in good health and CMV-seropositive. CDR3 protein: CASSKGGQTFEQYF. The CDR3 DNA reads TGTGCCAGCAGCAAGGGGGGACAGACATTCGAGCAGTACTTC.